This T cell receptor beta chain was retrieved from a study of CD8+CD57+ T cells in acquired aplastic anemia. About the study: When averaged, DNA from sorted CD4+ and CD8+ cells came to around 3.1 ug.

The table lists this clonotype with a few counts. The target antigen is unknown. Notes on the study in general: Overlap between patients and controls comprised 25 to 35 CD8+ CDR3 sequences. Patient and control CD8+ Simpson's diversity was not significantly different.

It was genomic DNA that served as the template for profiling TCR beta VDJ and CDR3. TCRdb re-derived calls from the reads in MiXCR, one entry per CDR3 protein. Among some 200,000 distinct CDR3 sequences listed, around 47% were seen once. Patients sequenced had flow cytometry evidence of CD8+CD57+ cell expansion. No therapy was given to patients before blood sampling. The sample consisted of sorted CD4+, CD8+, or CD8+CD57+ T cells (not recorded which) from PBMCs. This clonotype was sampled from a human donor with aplastic anemia.

CDR3 loop: CASSVYRAGGEKLFF. The CDR3 coding sequence is TGCGCCAGCAGTGTCTACAGGGCCGGAGGTGAAAAACTGTTTTTT. The V gene is TRBV10-1, the J gene TRBJ1-4; a weak D match, TRBD1 (6 bases). CDR3 size: 15 residues. CDR1 is WNHNN and CDR2 is SYGVQD in the germline V gene (reference sequence). Deletions cut 4 bases from V and 7 bases from J, with 16 bases between.